This TCR beta chain emerged from a study of early T cells in non-severe SARS-CoV-2 infection. Study-wide context: The authors sequenced bulk RNA from unsorted whole blood, leaving chains unpaired. Study observations and caveats: Anti-spike CD8 responses were favored by VDJdb matching, which missed private and CD4 specificities.

CDR1 and CDR2 from the germline V gene are SGHVS and FQNEAQ. V lost 6 bases and J lost 4; bases outside the gene matches: 5. The CDR3 spans 15 residues. This clonotype was counted many times. What it recognizes is unknown. Attachment of unique molecular identifiers was made to individual cDNA molecules. TCRdb re-called the 5' RACE reads through MiXCR, storing one row per CDR3 protein. This sample has 20,000 to 25,000 distinct CDR3 sequences, with roughly 5.3% found just once. Sequencing used whole blood. This receptor was obtained from an adult who was a healthcare worker with PCR-confirmed SARS-CoV-2 infection or an uninfected control (not recorded which). The gene calls are TRBV7-8 and TRBJ2-3; 12 bases align to TRBD2. CDR3 residues: CASRGTSGSADTQYF. Written as DNA, the CDR3 is TGTGCCAGCAGGGGGACTAGCGGGTCCGCAGATACGCAGTATTTT. Filled out from reference TRBV7-8 and TRBJ2-3, the complete variable domain reads GAGVSQSPRYKVAKRGQDVALRCDPISGHVSLFWYQQALGQGPEFLTYFQNEAQLDKSGLPSDRFFAERPEGSVSTLKIQRTQQEDSAVYLCASRGTSGSADTQYFGPGTRLTVL.